Following are 16 T cell receptor beta chains from one sample sequenced in a study of T cell responses to AZD1222 COVID-19 vaccine. The table came from immunoSEQ multiplex PCR; TCRdb's copy has only in-frame clones and leaves some out. The sample lists some 95,000 clones; roughly nine tenths were seen once. The sequences come from peripheral blood, collected on day 0 of AZD1222 vaccination. These receptors all stem from an adult in good health.

This chain uses TRBV11-2 with TRBJ1-5; D may be TRBD1 (6 bases). Germline lookup yields CDR1 SGHAT and CDR2 FQNNGV. V lost 0 bases and J 0 bases, leaving 9 bases between the germline ends. This CDR3 is 16 amino acids long. CDR3 protein: CASSLDIGGSNQPQHF. The CDR3 coding sequence is TGTGCCAGCAGCTTAGACATAGGGGGTAGCAATCAGCCCCAGCATTTT.

This rearrangement joins TRBV5-1 to TRBJ2-4, with TRBD2 matching over 9 bases. The trim removed 5 bases at V and 0 bases at J, leaving 9 bases unmatched. CDR1 is SGHRS and CDR2 is YFSETQ in the germline V gene. This CDR3 is built from 17 residues. CDR3 bases: TGCGCCAGCAGTTCGGCTAGCGGGACCCTAGCCAAAAACATTCAGTACTTC. Translated: CASSSASGTLAKNIQYF.

The chain joins TRBV20-1 to TRBJ2-7; D might be TRBD1 (5 bases). The CDR3 contains 13 residues. V was clipped by 3 bases and J by 3 bases, with 12 bases between them. Germline CDR1 DFQATT, CDR2 SNEGSKA (reference sequence). The CDR3, as DNA: TGCAGTGCTAGTCTAGGTCAGGGCTACGAGCAGTACTTC. Translation: CSASLGQGYEQYF.

This clone has a single count. This may be a read error, as it is one base from a much larger clone. V and J are TRBV7-9 and TRBJ1-2, with a tentative D call TRBD1 (5 bases). There are 13 residues in the CDR3. Trimming stripped 5 bases from V and 1 base from J, with 8 bases between. Germline CDR1 SEHNR, CDR2 FQNEAQ (reference sequence). CDR3 nucleotides: TGTGCCAGCAGCCCTGACAGTAACTATGGCTACACCTTC. This sequence encodes CASSPDSNYGYTF.

This clone appeared a single time. The chain combines TRBV5-6 with TRBJ1-1; 7 nucleotides line up with TRBD1. The germline CDR1 and CDR2 sequences are SGHDT and YYEEEE. This CDR3 is 16 amino acids long. The junction had 12 bases not matched to a gene; V was cut back by 1 base and J by 6 bases. CDR3 coding DNA: TGTGCCAGCAGCTTGCGGACAGGACGTTGGATGTCTGAAGCTTTCTTT. It is translated as CASSLRTGRWMSEAFF.

This rearrangement joins TRBV5-4 to TRBJ1-1; possibly TRBD1 for D (6 bases). The germline gives CDR1 SGHNT, CDR2 YYREEE (reference sequence). There are 15 residues in the CDR3. The germline V and J ends were trimmed by 3 bases and 1 base, with 13 bases remaining between them. The CDR3 loop reads CASSSQQQGNTEAFF. The CDR3 DNA is TGTGCCAGCAGCTCCCAGCAACAGGGGAACACTGAAGCTTTCTTT.

The DNA for the CDR3 is TGTGCCAGCAGTCGAGAGCGGGGTAATGAAAAACTGTTTTTT. Protein product: CASSRERGNEKLFF. The rearrangement uses TRBV6-2 or TRBV6-3 and TRBJ1-4; D remains ambiguous. This CDR3 is built from 14 residues. In germline, CDR1 is MNHEY, CDR2 SVGEGT. The ends were cut back, 5 bases at V and 4 bases at J, with 11 bases in the middle.

The V gene is TRBV3-1 (or the pseudogene TRBV3-2), the J gene TRBJ1-4; D is uncertain. Trimming took off 0 bases at V and 8 bases at J, with 10 bases between the two ends. Germline V CDR1 and CDR2: LGHDT, YNNKEL (reference sequence). The CDR3 is 14 amino acids. CDR3 in DNA: TGTGCCAGCAGCCAAGATCGAGGGAAGGAAAAACTGTTTTTT. Translated: CASSQDRGKEKLFF.

This clone appeared once. V gene TRBV6-5 combines with J gene TRBJ1-6, with TRBD1 identical over 10 bases. The CDR3 is 15 amino acids. Germline V lookup: CDR1 MNHEY, CDR2 SVGAGI. Germline trimming cut 8 bases from V and 10 bases from J; bases unmatched to any gene: 11. The CDR3 protein is CASQLSGTGVSPLHF. The CDR3 DNA reads as TGTGCCAGCCAGTTATCCGGGACAGGGGTCTCACCCCTCCACTTT.

The chain links TRBV4-1 to TRBJ2-2; D might be TRBD1 (6 bases). From germline, CDR1 is MGHRA and CDR2 YSYEKL. The CDR3 extends over 15 amino acids. V lost 1 base, J lost 4 bases, and 10 bases lay in between. CDR3 sequence reads: CASSQAQGSTGELFF. DNA of the CDR3: TGCGCCAGCAGCCAAGCTCAGGGGTCCACCGGGGAGCTGTTTTTT.

J is TRBJ1-1 and V is TRBV28; perhaps TRBD1 as D (5 bases). CDR3 length: 13 amino acids. Germline V gene data show CDR1 as MDHEN and CDR2 as SYDVKM. Trimming cost V 2 bases and J 1 base, with 5 bases left between them. The CDR3 spells CASSLQGNTEAFF. In DNA, the CDR3 is TGTGCCAGCAGTTTACAGGGGAACACTGAAGCTTTCTTT.

The CDR3 sequence is CASSLRVLSTDTQYF. In DNA form, the CDR3 reads TGTGCCAGCAGCTTGAGGGTGTTGAGCACAGATACGCAGTATTTT. The chain joins TRBV7-2 to TRBJ2-3; D possibly corresponds to TRBD2 (5 bases). Trimming stripped 3 bases from V and 0 bases from J, with 10 bases between. Germline V CDR1 and CDR2: SGHTA, FQGNSA. This CDR3 is built from 15 residues.

This clone was found once. The chain recombines TRBV6-5 with TRBJ2-7; D unresolved. The CDR3 totals 14 residues. The V and J ends lost 0 bases and 7 bases respectively, with 13 bases between them. Germline lookup yields CDR1 MNHEY and CDR2 SVGAGI. CDR3 in amino acids: CASSYSVILGEQYF. The CDR3 DNA reads as TGTGCCAGCAGTTACTCGGTAATACTGGGAGAGCAGTACTTC.

This clone was detected a few times. The V call is TRBV3-1 (or the pseudogene TRBV3-2), the J call TRBJ1-1; a weak D match, TRBD1 (6 bases). Germline V gene lookup returns CDR1 LGHDT and CDR2 YNNKEL (reference sequence). Deletions cut 1 base from V and 1 base from J, with 10 bases between. The CDR3 runs to 15 residues. For the CDR3, the DNA is TGTGCCAGCAGCCAAGCTGGGGGGCAGAACACTGAAGCTTTCTTT. As protein: CASSQAGGQNTEAFF.

The rearrangement uses TRBV6-1 and TRBJ2-1, with D maybe TRBD2 (6 bases). This CDR3 comprises 13 residues. V was clipped by 2 bases and J by 10 bases, with 12 bases between them. Per the germline V gene, CDR1 is MNHNS and CDR2 is SASEGT. The CDR3 DNA reads TGTGCCAGCAGTGAATTGGCGGGGAGGGAGCAGTTCTTC. Protein product: CASSELAGREQFF.

This chain joins TRBV19 and TRBJ1-3; D perhaps matches TRBD1 (5 bases). In germline, CDR1 is LNHDA, CDR2 SQIVND (reference sequence). V dropped 3 bases and J dropped 4 bases, with 22 bases sitting between them. The length of the CDR3 is 18 residues. CDR3: CASSMPLGAVSSGNTIYF. The DNA for the CDR3 is TGTGCCAGTAGTATGCCGTTAGGGGCAGTTAGTTCCGGAAACACCATATATTTT.